These 3 T cell receptor beta chains were all obtained from the same sample, sequenced in a study of T cells in Graves' hyperthyroidism and ophthalmopathy. From RNA transcripts, TCR beta CDR3 regions were amplified. A set of HTBI primers served as the primers for a first-round RT-PCR of the TCR CDR3. One entry per CDR3 protein, called by TCRdb with MiXCR from the multiplex PCR reads. The table lists fewer than 650,000 distinct CDR3 sequences, approximately 15% of them singletons. The sequencing sample was made of blood. All receptors derive from a woman aged 18-29 years with Graves' ophthalmopathy.

The chain combines TRBV9 with TRBJ2-2; TRBD2 is a possible D gene (6 bases). The CDR3 runs 17 residues. Trimming left V 0 bases short and J 0 bases short, with 12 bases between. In germline, CDR1 is SGDLS, CDR2 YYNGEE. CDR3 in DNA: TGTGCCAGCAGCGTAGAGCTGGGACTTACGAACACCGGGGAGCTGTTTTTT. Translation: CASSVELGLTNTGELFF.

This clonotype was picked up many times. V gene TRBV12-3 or TRBV12-4 combines with J gene TRBJ2-1; D ambiguous. This CDR3 has 13 residues. The V and J ends lost 6 bases and 6 bases respectively, with 12 bases between them. The CDR3 sequence is CASSFTQANEQFF. The CDR3 nucleotides are TGTGCCAGCAGCTTTACCCAGGCCAATGAGCAGTTCTTC.

This clonotype was detected ten times or more. The chain has TRBV27 and TRBJ2-1, with 12 nucleotides matching TRBD2. The germline V gene encodes CDR1 MNHEY and CDR2 SMNVEV (reference sequence). J was trimmed by 5 bases and V by 4 bases; bases with no gene match: 3. CDR3 size: 15 residues. CDR3 nucleotide sequence: TGTGCCAGCAGTTGGGGACTAGCGGGCCACAATGAGCAGTTCTTC. Amino acid sequence: CASSWGLAGHNEQFF.